This entry lists 4 T cell receptor beta chains sequenced from one sample in a study of early stage breast cancer tumors. TCRdb keeps only in-frame clones here, not all; method: immunoSEQ multiplex PCR. Among 50,000 to 65,000 clones listed, about 90% were seen once. The sequencing sample was made of blood. These receptors came from a person aged 65 to 79 with breast cancer.

This clone showed up just once. The gene calls are TRBV15 and TRBJ1-1; no reliable D call. The CDR3 spans 15 residues. Trimming left V 8 bases short and J 8 bases short, with 24 bases between. Looked up from germline, CDR1 is LNHNV and CDR2 is YYDKDF (reference sequence). Written as DNA, the CDR3 is TGTGCCACCGCCACTATGGCCCCGGGTAGGATGGAAGCTTTCTTT. Its translation is CATATMAPGRMEAFF.

V gene TRBV4-2 combines with J gene TRBJ2-3; 8 nucleotides match TRBD2. V gave up 3 bases and J gave up 4 bases; unmatched junction bases: 9. This CDR3 contains 16 residues. CDR1 LGHNA and CDR2 YNFKEQ come from the germline V gene. In DNA, the CDR3 is TGTGCCAGCAGCCAGACTCTGGGCGGGAGGTCAGATACGCAGTATTTT. Protein: CASSQTLGGRSDTQYF.

This clone was recorded only once. The chain joins TRBV7-8 to TRBJ2-2; 8 bases align to TRBD2. Looked up from germline, CDR1 is SGHVS and CDR2 is FQNEAQ. The CDR3 sequence is 17 residues long. V shed 5 bases and J 6 bases; nucleotides not matched to a gene: 14. DNA for the CDR3: TGTGCCAGCAGCCCTGGACTAGCCATGAAGATCGCCGGGGAGCTGTTTTTT. Its translation is CASSPGLAMKIAGELFF.

This clone has a single count. The chain carries TRBV25-1 and TRBJ2-5, with 7 positions matching TRBD2. After removal of 3 bases from V and 1 base from J, the junction contained 5 bases not matched to a gene. The CDR3 extends over 15 amino acids. The germline gives CDR1 MGHDK, CDR2 SYGVNS. In DNA form, the CDR3 reads TGTGCCAGCAGTGACCGGGACTACCCCCAAGAGACCCAGTACTTC. Amino acid sequence: CASSDRDYPQETQYF. The full variable domain, in which reference TRBV25-1 and TRBJ2-5 provide the parts outside the CDR3, is EADIYQTPRYLVIGTGKKITLECSQTMGHDKMYWYQQDPGMELHLIHYSYGVNSTEKGDLSSESTVSRIRTEHFPLTLESARPSHTSQYLCASSDRDYPQETQYFGPGTRLLVL.